Below are 30 T cell receptor beta chains sequenced from a single sample in a study of OX40 agonist ivuxolimab in advanced cancers. Method: immunoSEQ multiplex PCR; TCRdb's copy keeps in-frame clones and lacks some. The top ten clones hold roughly 18% of a sample with about 6,500 clones, about two thirds of them seen once. The sequenced sample was CD4+ or CD8+ T cells sorted from blood, obtained in a trial of the OX40 agonist ivuxolimab. These receptors were collected from an adult with an advanced solid tumor such as melanoma, head and neck, liver or kidney cancer.

V usage is TRBV5-1 and J usage is TRBJ2-1, with a weak D call TRBD1 (6 bases). The CDR3 covers 14 residues. V was pared by 0 bases and J by 3 bases, with 7 bases between. Germline V lookup: CDR1 SGHRS, CDR2 YFSETQ. The CDR3, as DNA: TGCGCCAGCAGCTTGGCAGGGGTCTACAATGAGCAGTTCTTC. This encodes CASSLAGVYNEQFF.

In regard to this clone: The same CDR3 also results from other DNA sequences found in this sample. The chain combines TRBV19 with TRBJ2-6, with 11 bases that match TRBD1. V trimming: 5 bases; J trimming: 0 bases; junction bases outside the gene matches: 0. The CDR3 has 16 residues. The germline CDR1 and CDR2 sequences are LNHDA and SQIVND (reference sequence). DNA of the CDR3: TGTGCCAGTAGTGGGACAGGGGGCTCTGGGGCCAACGTCCTGACTTTC. Translating gives CASSGTGGSGANVLTF.

V usage is TRBV11-1 and J usage is TRBJ2-3; possible D gene TRBD1, 6 bases. This CDR3 has 15 amino acids. V was cut by 3 bases and J by 0 bases, with 10 bases left in between. CDR1 is SGHAT and CDR2 is FQDESV in the germline V gene (reference sequence). CDR3 sequence (DNA): TGTGCCAGCAGCTTCGGACAGACTAGCACAGATACGCAGTATTTT. It is translated as CASSFGQTSTDTQYF.

The chain recombines TRBV4-1 with TRBJ2-5; possibly TRBD1 for D (5 bases). V was trimmed by 0 bases and J by 0 bases, leaving 8 bases between them. Germline values: CDR1 MGHRA, CDR2 YSYEKL. This CDR3 comprises 15 residues. The CDR3 sequence is CASSQDLTDQETQYF. The CDR3 region has the DNA TGCGCCAGCAGCCAAGACCTGACAGACCAAGAGACCCAGTACTTC.

The CDR3 reads CARSLGDTEAFF. The CDR3 nucleotides read TGTGCCAGAAGCTTGGGGGACACTGAAGCTTTCTTT. This sequence joins TRBV5-3 and TRBJ1-1, with D uncertain. TRBV5-3 falls under the ORF class, with uncertain function. The length of the CDR3 is 12 residues. Trimming left V 0 bases short and J 3 bases short, with 3 bases between.

The gene calls are TRBV5-1 and TRBJ2-2, with TRBD1 matching over 8 bases. The CDR3 sequence is 13 residues long. Trimming took 3 bases from V and 6 from J; bases not matched to a gene: 1. In germline, CDR1 is SGHRS, CDR2 YFSETQ. CDR3 in DNA: TGCGCCAGCAGCTCACAGGGGGCCGGGGAGCTGTTTTTT. Amino acid sequence: CASSSQGAGELFF. Drawing the rest from reference TRBV5-1 and TRBJ2-2, the complete variable domain is KAGVTQTPRYLIKTRGQQVTLSCSPISGHRSVSWYQQTPGQGLQFLFEYFSETQRNKGNFPGRFSGRQFSNSRSEMNVSTLELGDSALYLCASSSQGAGELFFGEGSRLTVL.

The rearrangement uses TRBV28 and TRBJ1-5; D gene unclear. V was trimmed by 4 bases and J by 2 bases, leaving 9 bases between them. Germline CDR1 is MDHEN and CDR2 is SYDVKM. The CDR3 consists of 14 residues. CDR3 sequence reads: CASSWDLGNQPQHF. In nucleotides, the CDR3 is TGTGCCAGCAGTTGGGATCTCGGCAATCAGCCCCAGCATTTT.

The V and J genes are TRBV4-3 and TRBJ2-5, with TRBD2 as a possible D gene (7 bases). The better agreement between TRBJ2-7 and the DNA end casts doubt on the J call. The CDR3 contains 16 residues. Germline loops: CDR1 LGHNA, CDR2 YSLEER. CDR3 region: CASSQDLGGGFYEQYF. The CDR3 DNA sequence: TGCGCCAGCAGCCAAGATTTGGGCGGGGGCTTTTACGAGCAGTACTTC.

This clone has only one observation. The chain combines TRBV9 with TRBJ2-5; D is possibly TRBD1 (6 bases). This CDR3 is built from 13 residues. The germline gives CDR1 SGDLS, CDR2 YYNGEE. The ends were cut back, 5 bases at V and 3 bases at J, with 11 bases in the middle. Here the CDR3 reads CASRGTLEETQYF. For the CDR3, the DNA is TGTGCCAGCAGAGGGACACTAGAAGAGACCCAGTACTTC.

The V and J genes are TRBV27 and TRBJ2-7; 15 bases align to TRBD2. The CDR3 runs to 15 residues. The V gene's germline CDR1 is MNHEY and CDR2 SMNVEV (reference sequence). J gave up 3 bases and V 6 bases, and 3 bases lay outside the gene matches. CDR3 coding DNA: TGTGCCAGCAGCCCGGGACTAGCGGGAGGCTACGAGCAGTACTTC. Residues: CASSPGLAGGYEQYF.

This clone appeared a few times. The V call is TRBV19, the J call TRBJ2-7; 8 positions agree with TRBD2. The ends lost 3 bases at V and 11 bases at J; junction bases unmatched: 9. The V gene's germline CDR1 is LNHDA and CDR2 SQIVND (reference sequence). The CDR3 contains 13 residues. Written as DNA, the CDR3 is TGTGCCAGTAGTATGACGACTAGCGCCACTAAGTACTTC. It encodes CASSMTTSATKYF.

This chain joins TRBV7-9 and TRBJ2-7, with TRBD1 matching 9 bases. This CDR3 spans 15 amino acids. The trim removed 5 bases at V and 3 bases at J, leaving 8 bases unmatched. Germline CDR1 SEHNR, CDR2 FQNEAQ (reference sequence). The CDR3 sequence is CASSPGQGSNYEQYF. For the CDR3, the DNA is TGTGCCAGCAGCCCCGGACAGGGGAGTAACTACGAGCAGTACTTC.

The V gene is TRBV19, the J gene TRBJ2-7; 7 bases are a match to TRBD1. The CDR3 runs 14 residues. Germline CDR1 is LNHDA and CDR2 is SQIVND (reference sequence). V was clipped by 3 bases and J by 3 bases; unmatched bases: 5. The CDR3 is CASSIRRTGYEQYF. The CDR3 nucleotides read TGTGCCAGTAGTATCCGGAGGACAGGCTACGAGCAGTACTTC.

The rearrangement uses TRBV19 and TRBJ2-5, with 8 bases fitting TRBD2. The DNA end favors TRBJ2-7, so the J call may be wrong. Per the germline V gene, CDR1 is LNHDA and CDR2 is SQIVND (reference sequence). CDR3 length: 16 amino acids. The CDR3 DNA is TGTGCCAGTAGTATTGGGAGCGGGAGCGGGTCCTACGAGCAGTACTTC. Residues: CASSIGSGSGSYEQYF.

The CDR3 reads CASSPEGASYNEQFF. The DNA of the CDR3 is TGCGCCAGCAGCCCCGAAGGGGCTTCTTACAATGAGCAGTTCTTC. The chain is built from TRBV5-1 and TRBJ2-1, with D possibly matching TRBD1 (5 bases). The germline V gene has CDR1 SGHRS and CDR2 YFSETQ. The CDR3 loop spans 15 amino acids. V dropped 4 bases and J dropped 4 bases, with 15 bases sitting between them.

The chain links TRBV29-1 to TRBJ2-7; 8 nucleotides agree with TRBD1. Trimming cost V 7 bases and J 1 base; bases outside gene matches: 9. The CDR3 length is 14 residues. The germline CDR1 and CDR2 sequences are SQVTM and ANQGSEA. CDR3 protein: CSALGTGNSYEQYF. DNA of the CDR3: TGCAGCGCGCTAGGGACAGGCAATTCCTACGAGCAGTACTTC.

The rearrangement links TRBV6-5 to TRBJ1-1, with a weak D call TRBD1 (5 bases). This CDR3 has 15 residues. The germline gives CDR1 MNHEY, CDR2 SVGAGI. V shed 3 bases and J shed 4 bases, with 15 bases lying between them. CDR3 DNA: TGTGCCAGCAGTTATGGCGGAGGGGATACCACTGAAGCTTTCTTT. Translated: CASSYGGGDTTEAFF.

The J gene is TRBJ2-3, the V gene TRBV28, with a tentative D call TRBD2 (6 bases). This CDR3 spans 16 amino acids. The germline V gene has CDR1 MDHEN and CDR2 SYDVKM. The V and J ends lost 5 bases and 3 bases respectively, with 18 bases between them. The CDR3 here is CASSLGGGFETDTQYF. DNA for the CDR3: TGTGCCAGCAGTCTCGGGGGAGGATTCGAGACAGATACGCAGTATTTT.

V gene TRBV4-3 combines with J gene TRBJ2-1, with D possibly being TRBD1 (6 bases). The V gene's germline CDR1 is LGHNA and CDR2 YSLEER. CDR3 length: 16 residues. Trimming shortened V by 0 bases and J by 0 bases, and 9 bases separated the two germline ends. CDR3 residues: CASSQEEGGSYNEQFF. In DNA, the CDR3 is TGCGCCAGCAGCCAAGAGGAAGGGGGCTCCTACAATGAGCAGTTCTTC.

This rearrangement joins TRBV11-2 to TRBJ2-7; no clear D. Germline assignment: CDR1 SGHAT and CDR2 FQNNGV. This CDR3 has 14 residues. Trimming cost V 1 base and J 1 base, with 8 bases left between them. The CDR3 coding sequence is TGTGCCAGCAGCTTAGTCGGACGGTCCTACGAGCAGTACTTC. Translated, it gives CASSLVGRSYEQYF.

A note on this clone: The junction shows a germline mismatch at one end, possibly a read error. V and J are TRBV30 and TRBJ2-3; 9 nucleotides match TRBD2. The CDR3 contains 13 residues. CDR1 is GTSNPN and CDR2 is SVGIG in the germline V gene (reference sequence). This CDR3 is CAWSWVAGARWGF. The CDR3 nucleotides are TGTGCCTGGAGTTGGGTAGCGGGAGCCCGCTGGGGTTTT.

V and J are TRBV19 and TRBJ2-7, with 7 bases lining up with TRBD2. The CDR3 is made up of 13 amino acids. CDR1 is LNHDA and CDR2 is SQIVND in the germline V gene (reference sequence). With 1 base clipped from V and 6 bases from J, the junction kept 3 bases outside the gene matches. The CDR3 loop reads CASSIGAGTEQYF. The DNA for the CDR3 is TGTGCCAGTAGTATAGGAGCGGGGACCGAGCAGTACTTC.

The V call is TRBV9, the J call TRBJ2-2; 9 bases fit TRBD2. The V gene end was trimmed by 3 bases and the J gene end by 0 bases; junction bases not matched to a gene: 12. The CDR3 covers 19 residues. The germline V gene has CDR1 SGDLS and CDR2 YYNGEE. CDR3 residues: CASSGDLRSGSANTGELFF. DNA for the CDR3: TGTGCCAGCAGCGGAGACCTACGTAGCGGGAGCGCGAACACCGGGGAGCTGTTTTTT. The full variable domain, with the rest looked up from reference TRBV9 and TRBJ2-2, is DSGVTQTPKHLITATGQRVTLRCSPRSGDLSVYWYQQSLDQGLQFLIQYYNGEERAKGNILERFSAQQFPDLHSELNLSSLELGDSALYFCASSGDLRSGSANTGELFFGEGSRLTVL.

The chain carries TRBV4-1 and TRBJ1-1; no clear D. There are 14 residues in the CDR3. Germline CDR1 MGHRA, CDR2 YSYEKL. V lost 4 bases and J 0 bases, leaving 9 bases between the germline ends. The DNA of the CDR3 is TGCGCCAGCAGCCCCTCACAGATGAACACTGAAGCTTTCTTT. Translated: CASSPSQMNTEAFF.

The V and J genes are TRBV19 and TRBJ2-1, with a weak D call TRBD2 (7 bases). The CDR3 has 10 residues. Germline V gene data show CDR1 as LNHDA and CDR2 as SQIVND (reference sequence). The V and J ends lost 11 bases and 6 bases respectively, with 8 bases between them. The CDR3 spells CAAGANEQFF. Written as DNA, the CDR3 is TGTGCCGCGGGGGCCAATGAGCAGTTCTTC.

The chain carries TRBV28 and TRBJ2-3; D remains ambiguous. This CDR3 is 11 amino acids long. Between the trimmed V and J ends, which lost 3 bases and 8 bases, there was a span of 6 bases. The germline gives CDR1 MDHEN, CDR2 SYDVKM. CDR3 amino acids: CASSLAGTQYF. CDR3 bases: TGTGCCAGCAGTTTGGCAGGTACGCAGTATTTT.

CDR3 in DNA: TGTGCCAGCAGTTTTCGCAGGGGGCTCGGCACTGAAGCTTTCTTT. It specifies CASSFRRGLGTEAFF. This chain uses TRBV28 with TRBJ1-1; 8 nucleotides agree with TRBD1. The germline gives CDR1 MDHEN, CDR2 SYDVKM. The junction had 7 bases not matched to a gene; V was cut back by 3 bases and J by 4 bases. The CDR3 has 15 residues.

This chain links TRBV6-5 with TRBJ2-2, with D possibly called TRBD1 or TRBD2 (5 bases each). CDR1 and CDR2 (germline): MNHEY, SVGAGI. Deletions cut 2 bases from V and 4 bases from J, with 8 bases between. The CDR3 runs 14 residues. The CDR3 coding sequence is TGTGCCAGCAGTTACGCGAGGGGCACCGGGGAGCTGTTTTTT. Translated: CASSYARGTGELFF.

The chain carries TRBV27 and TRBJ1-1; 9 bases match TRBD1. CDR3 length: 14 amino acids. Losses at the gene ends were 4 bases for V and 5 bases for J; bases not matched to a gene: 5. The germline V gene encodes CDR1 MNHEY and CDR2 SMNVEV (reference sequence). The CDR3 nucleotides read TGTGCCAGCAGTTACACAGGGGGCGGGACTGAAGCTTTCTTT. As protein: CASSYTGGGTEAFF.

The genes are TRBV4-1 and TRBJ2-3; TRBD2 agrees at 8 bases. Germline trimming cut 4 bases from V and 5 bases from J; bases unmatched to any gene: 5. Germline V gives CDR1 MGHRA, CDR2 YSYEKL. The CDR3 extends over 14 amino acids. The CDR3 DNA reads TGCGCCAGCAGCCGGACTAGCCCTGGAGATACGCAGTATTTT. The encoded protein is CASSRTSPGDTQYF.